These 23 T cell receptor beta chains came from one sample sequenced in a study of T cells in Graves' hyperthyroidism and ophthalmopathy (dated by TCRdb to the late 2010s). The method was multiplex PCR. For sequencing, an Illumina HiSeq 2000 was employed. The TCR beta CDR3 regions were amplified from the RNA transcripts. A first-round RT-PCR of the TCR CDR3 used the HTBI primer set with the Qiagen OneStep RT-PCR kit. TCRdb took the public reads, trimmed them with fastp at Q25, ran MiXCR for clone calling and kept in-frame beta chains. Each CDR3 protein gets just one entry, which takes the most common genes and DNA from the rows behind it. The sample profile shows more than 300,000 distinct CDR3 sequences; roughly 13% of them were found once. The ten largest make up 9.2% of the sample. Sequencing was done on a sample of blood. These receptors came from a woman younger than 30 with Graves' hyperthyroidism.

This clonotype appeared many times. The V and J genes are TRBV5-1 and TRBJ1-5; 9 bases agree with TRBD1. J gave up 7 bases and V 4 bases, and 9 bases lay outside the gene matches. Germline V gene lookup returns CDR1 SGHRS and CDR2 YFSETQ. The CDR3 is 15 residues long. The CDR3 DNA reads as TGCGCCAGCAGCGCTGGGACAGGGAGAGGACAGCCCCAGCATTTT. It yields the protein CASSAGTGRGQPQHF. Looking up the rest from reference TRBV5-1 and TRBJ1-5 gives the full variable domain: KAGVTQTPRYLIKTRGQQVTLSCSPISGHRSVSWYQQTPGQGLQFLFEYFSETQRNKGNFPGRFSGRQFSNSRSEMNVSTLELGDSALYLCASSAGTGRGQPQHFGDGTRLSIL.

This clonotype was counted at least ten times. The V call is TRBV3-1, the J call TRBJ1-6, with a tentative D call TRBD1 (6 bases). Germline CDR1 reads LGHDT; CDR2 reads YNNKEL (reference sequence). The V gene lost 1 base and the J gene lost 5 bases, with 12 bases spanning the gap. CDR3 length equals 16 residues. This CDR3 reads CASSQVPTGNNSPLHF. CDR3 in DNA: TGTGCCAGCAGCCAAGTCCCAACAGGGAATAATTCACCCCTCCACTTT.

This clonotype was counted only a few times. J is TRBJ1-3 and V is TRBV6-1; D remains ambiguous. V gave up 2 bases and J gave up 0 bases, with 5 bases separating them. Germline lookup yields CDR1 MNHNS and CDR2 SASEGT. The CDR3 contains 14 residues. In DNA, the CDR3 is TGTGCCAGCAGTGAACGCGGCTCTGGAAACACCATATATTTT. Protein: CASSERGSGNTIYF.

Comments on this clonotype: A clone one base away is much larger, so this may be a read error. This is likely a read error, given that the CDR3 carries no conserved phenylalanine or tryptophan at its end. V gene TRBV20-1 combines with J gene TRBJ2-7; D is perhaps TRBD2 (5 bases). The CDR3 extends over 12 amino acids. From germline, CDR1 is DFQATT and CDR2 SNEGSKA (reference sequence). V was clipped by 4 bases and J by 5 bases, with 12 bases between them. For the CDR3, the DNA is TGCAGTGCTAAAGGGTCGGGGAACGAGCAGTACCTC. Residues: CSAKGSGNEQYL.

The genes are TRBV3-1 and TRBJ2-7, with D unresolved. The CDR3 extends over 15 amino acids. CDR1 is LGHDT, CDR2 YNNKEL, per germline (reference sequence). Trimming pared 2 bases from V and 4 bases from J, leaving 15 bases between. CDR3 sequence (DNA): TGTGCCAGCAGCCAACAGCCGGCTGAGGTGTACGAGCAGTACTTC. The encoded protein is CASSQQPAEVYEQYF.

This clonotype was counted between two and nine times. CDR3 sequence: CASSPPGTGLATGELFF. Written as DNA, the CDR3 is TGTGCCAGCTCACCTCCTGGGACAGGGTTGGCCACCGGGGAGCTGTTTTTT. The chain combines TRBV18 with TRBJ2-2; 9 positions agree with TRBD1. CDR1 KGHSH and CDR2 LQKENI come from the germline V gene. The CDR3 consists of 17 residues. V was pared by 3 bases and J by 4 bases, with 9 bases of the junction left unmatched.

The table lists this clonotype with many counts. The chain links TRBV12-3 or TRBV12-4 to TRBJ1-1; TRBD1 matches 8 bases. This CDR3 comprises 18 residues. V was clipped by 5 bases and J by 1 base; unmatched bases: 15. Here the CDR3 DNA reads TGTGCCAGCAGTCCCCGTTTAACTTTACAGGGGGGGAACACTGAAGCTTTCTTT. It yields the protein CASSPRLTLQGGNTEAFF.

This rearrangement joins TRBV6-1 to TRBJ1-5; D is uncertain. The CDR3 runs 13 residues. V dropped 5 bases and J dropped 5 bases, with 10 bases sitting between them. Germline values: CDR1 MNHNS, CDR2 SASEGT. Here the CDR3 reads CASSHPPDQPQHF. The DNA of the CDR3 is TGTGCCAGCAGTCATCCCCCGGATCAGCCCCAGCATTTT.

This sequence joins TRBV7-9 and TRBJ1-2; possible D gene TRBD1, 5 bases. CDR1 and CDR2 from the germline V gene are SEHNR and FQNEAQ (reference sequence). CDR3 length: 13 residues. V was shortened by 10 bases and J by 8 bases, with 20 bases between the two germline ends. CDR3 DNA: TGTGCCACCACGCAGGGCGGGGGACGGGGCTACACCTTC. Translated, it gives CATTQGGGRGYTF.

This clonotype came up many times. The genes are TRBV7-2 and TRBJ1-5; D not certain. CDR1 and CDR2 from the germline V gene are SGHTA and FQGNSA. Trimming left V 4 bases short and J 6 bases short, with 16 bases between. This CDR3 spans 15 amino acids. This CDR3 is CASSSRLEWGQPQHF. Written as DNA, the CDR3 is TGTGCCAGCAGCTCCAGACTGGAATGGGGTCAGCCCCAGCATTTT.

This clonotype has a count of ten or more. The rearrangement joins TRBV28 to TRBJ1-5; D gene ambiguous. With 2 bases removed from V and 4 bases from J, the gap between germline ends came to 12 bases. Germline-derived CDR1 and CDR2 are MDHEN and SYDVKM. CDR3 size: 15 residues. This CDR3 reads CASSLDKRWNQPQHF. CDR3 nucleotide sequence: TGTGCCAGCAGTTTAGATAAAAGGTGGAATCAGCCCCAGCATTTT.

This clonotype was detected ten times or more. The chain combines TRBV29-1 with TRBJ2-2; possibly TRBD2 for D (5 bases). The germline V gene has CDR1 SQVTM and CDR2 ANQGSEA. Trimming stripped 7 bases from V and 4 bases from J, with 16 bases between. This CDR3 region has 14 residues. The CDR3 DNA reads TGCAGCGCCGTGGGAGACGGGGTCACCGGGGAGCTGTTTTTT. Its protein product is CSAVGDGVTGELFF.

The J gene is TRBJ2-1, the V gene TRBV6-4; TRBD2 agrees at 7 bases. The CDR3 sequence is 14 residues long. After removal of 4 bases from V and 8 bases from J, the junction contained 8 bases not matched to a gene. CDR1 is MRHNA, CDR2 SNTAGT, per germline. This CDR3 is CASSGAGDQDEQFF. DNA for the CDR3: TGTGCCAGCAGTGGTGCGGGAGATCAAGATGAGCAGTTCTTC.

This clonotype appeared a few times. The chain couples TRBV7-6 to TRBJ2-3; 15 bases map to TRBD2. V dropped 5 bases and J dropped 2; count of bases not matched to a gene: 8. From germline, CDR1 is SGHVS and CDR2 FNYEAQ. This CDR3 comprises 18 residues. The CDR3: CASSPGTSGGTVTDTQYF. Here the CDR3 DNA reads TGTGCCAGCAGCCCCGGGACTAGCGGGGGGACCGTCACAGATACGCAGTATTTT. The entire variable domain, with the rest obtained from reference TRBV7-6 and TRBJ2-3, is as follows: GAGVSQSPRYKVTKRGQDVALRCDPISGHVSLYWYRQALGQGPEFLTYFNYEAQQDKSGLPNDRFSAERPEGSISTLTIQRTEQRDSAMYRCASSPGTSGGTVTDTQYFGPGTRLTVL.

There are many counts of this clonotype. The gene calls are TRBV6-2 or TRBV6-3 and TRBJ2-7; D ambiguous. Germline-derived CDR1 and CDR2 are MNHEY and SVGEGT. The CDR3 runs 17 residues. The V and J ends lost 0 bases and 1 base respectively, with 16 bases between them. The CDR3 region has the DNA TGTGCCAGCAGTTACTCGATAAAGGGTGGTGCGTCCTACGAGCAGTACTTC. Translated: CASSYSIKGGASYEQYF.

At least ten counts were recorded for this clonotype. The rearrangement links TRBV6-1 to TRBJ2-7; 9 bases fit TRBD1. The CDR3 consists of 15 residues. Germline CDR1 is MNHNS and CDR2 is SASEGT. The V gene end was trimmed by 1 base and the J gene end by 2 bases; junction bases not matched to a gene: 3. CDR3 loop: CASSEVTGGTYEQYF. The DNA of the CDR3 is TGTGCCAGCAGTGAAGTGACAGGGGGGACCTACGAGCAGTACTTC.

V and J are TRBV10-3 and TRBJ1-2; D is perhaps TRBD1 (6 bases). The CDR3 length is 13 residues. Germline loops: CDR1 ENHRY, CDR2 SYGVKD. The germline V and J ends were trimmed by 3 bases and 8 bases, with 13 bases remaining between them. This chain's CDR3 is CAISDAGAQGYTF. As DNA, the CDR3 is TGTGCCATCAGTGACGCGGGGGCGCAAGGCTACACCTTC.

Comment on this clonotype: One junction end does not reproduce the germline sequence, and a read error may be involved. V and J are TRBV24-1 and TRBJ1-3, with D maybe TRBD1 (5 bases). The CDR3 contains 16 residues. Germline lookup yields CDR1 KGHDR and CDR2 SFDVKD. As DNA, the CDR3 is TGTGCCCCCAGTGATGGAGGGGATATCTCTGGAAACACCATATATTTT. Translation: CAPSDGGDISGNTIYF.

This clonotype was detected a few times. This rearrangement joins TRBV24-1 to TRBJ2-1, with 9 bases identical to TRBD2. Trimming removed 3 bases from V and 5 bases from J; junction bases left unmatched: 7. Per the germline V gene, CDR1 is KGHDR and CDR2 is SFDVKD. The CDR3 consists of 16 residues. The CDR3 loop is CATSDLAGFNNNEQFF. The CDR3 nucleotides read TGTGCCACCAGTGATCTAGCGGGGTTTAACAACAATGAGCAGTTCTTC.

The genes are TRBV6-1 and TRBJ1-2; the D gene is possibly TRBD1 (5 bases). Trimming pared 6 bases from V and 2 bases from J, leaving 13 bases between. The germline V gene encodes CDR1 MNHNS and CDR2 SASEGT. CDR3 size: 14 residues. CDR3 in DNA: TGTGCCAGCAGACCTACGGGACGGAACTATGGCTACACCTTC. Residues: CASRPTGRNYGYTF.

This clonotype was found many times. V and J are TRBV27 and TRBJ2-7, with 10 bases matching TRBD1. Unmatched junction bases numbered 4, after V lost 4 bases and J lost 1 base. The CDR3 sequence is 15 residues long. Per the germline V gene, CDR1 is MNHEY and CDR2 is SMNVEV (reference sequence). In nucleotides, the CDR3 is TGTGCCAGCAGTTCCGGACAGGGGGTTTCCTACGAGCAGTACTTC. As protein: CASSSGQGVSYEQYF.

This clonotype was recorded a few times. The rearrangement uses TRBV5-1 and TRBJ2-1; 14 nucleotides match TRBD2. V trimming: 0 bases; J trimming: 9 bases; junction bases outside the gene matches: 5. Per the germline V gene, CDR1 is SGHRS and CDR2 is YFSETQ. The CDR3 totals 16 residues. The CDR3 spells CASSLAGLAGGGEQFF. Here the CDR3 DNA reads TGCGCCAGCAGCTTGGCCGGACTAGCGGGAGGAGGTGAGCAGTTCTTC.

The rearrangement links TRBV28 to TRBJ2-2; 7 bases map to TRBD1. With 6 bases clipped from V and 8 bases from J, the junction kept 18 bases outside the gene matches. CDR3 length: 17 amino acids. Per germline, CDR1 MDHEN and CDR2 SYDVKM. CDR3 in DNA: TGTGCCAGCAGCCACCTACCGACAGGCAGGGGGTTTGGGGAGCTGTTTTTT. Its translation is CASSHLPTGRGFGELFF.